This section outlines one T cell receptor beta chain sequence together with its context. This sample was included in a study of blood T cell repertoires in COVID-19. The data were produced by immunoSEQ multiplex PCR, yet TCRdb's version contains in-frame clones alone and is incomplete. The repertoire holds about 110,000 clones, about 79% seen once, with roughly 16% in the top ten. The CDR3 totals 16 residues. Deletions cut 4 bases from V and 0 bases from J, with 10 bases between. Germline loops: CDR1 ENHRY, CDR2 SYGVKD. Sequenced sample: peripheral blood. This TCR derives from a woman over 75 with active or convalescent COVID-19. The chain carries TRBV10-3 and TRBJ1-6, with D hard to call. CDR3 in DNA: TGTGCCATCAGTGGCGGCCGTTACTCCTATAATTCACCCCTCCACTTT. Translated: CAISGGRYSYNSPLHF.